This T cell receptor (beta chain) originates from a study of control samples from healthy donors and cancer patients. The CDR3 has 19 residues. With 1 base removed from V and 0 bases from J, the gap between germline ends came to 18 bases. Germline assignment: CDR1 SEHNR and CDR2 FQNEAQ (reference sequence). Clones were read by immunoSEQ multiplex PCR, and TCRdb kept only the in-frame ones, dropping some. The sample shows about 130,000 clones, about 95% of them seen only once. The sample comprised blood. The clonotype was recovered from a man aged 30 to 39 in good health. The chain is built from TRBV7-9 and TRBJ1-4, with D tentatively TRBD1 (6 bases). CDR3 region: CASSLGGPVGTATNEKLFF. In DNA, the CDR3 is TGTGCCAGCAGCTTAGGGGGGCCAGTTGGAACGGCAACTAATGAAAAACTGTTTTTT. The variable domain in full, completed from reference TRBV7-9 and TRBJ1-4, reads DTGVSQNPRHKITKRGQNVTFRCDPISEHNRLYWYRQTLGQGPEFLTYFQNEAQLEKSRLLSDRFSAERPKGSFSTLEIQRTEQGDSAMYLCASSLGGPVGTATNEKLFFGSGTQLSVL.